Shown below are 12 T cell receptor beta chains from a single sample sequenced in a study of T cell responses to AZD1222 COVID-19 vaccine. Sequencing used immunoSEQ multiplex PCR; TCRdb keeps in-frame clones, though not all of them. The sample carries roughly 89,000 clones, roughly 90% recorded once. Sample: peripheral blood, taken on day 0 of MenACWY control vaccination. These receptors were taken from an adult in good health.

This sequence joins TRBV21-1 and TRBJ1-6. TRBV21-1 is shown as a pseudogene. The CDR3 is 15 residues long. The CDR3 loop reads CASSKKGRYNSPLHF. The CDR3 region has the DNA TGTGCCAGCAGCAAAAAAGGCAGATATAATTCACCCCTCCACTTT.

The rearrangement joins TRBV30 to TRBJ2-2; no clear D. The CDR3 runs 11 residues. Germline V CDR1 and CDR2: GTSNPN, SVGIG (reference sequence). V lost 5 bases, J lost 6 bases, and 7 bases lay in between. CDR3 amino acids: CAWRTSGELFF. CDR3 in DNA: TGTGCCTGGCGCACATCCGGGGAGCTGTTTTTT.

This rearrangement joins TRBV18 to TRBJ1-3; possibly TRBD1 for D (5 bases). Trimming took off 3 bases at V and 2 bases at J, with 5 bases between the two ends. The CDR3 has 13 amino acids. Germline V CDR1 and CDR2: KGHSH, LQKENI. DNA of the CDR3: TGTGCCAGCTCACCGGGGCCTGGAAACACCATATATTTT. Protein product: CASSPGPGNTIYF.

The rearrangement joins TRBV29-1 to TRBJ1-2; D is uncertain. The V end lost 6 bases, the J end lost 0 bases, and 5 bases lay between the germline ends. The germline V gene encodes CDR1 SQVTM and CDR2 ANQGSEA. The CDR3 has 11 amino acids. CDR3 in DNA: TGCAGCGTCAGAGCTAACTATGGCTACACCTTC. Amino acid sequence: CSVRANYGYTF.

The DNA for the CDR3 is TGTGCCAGCAGCCGCGTGAGTAGCTACTACGAGCAGTACTTC. Its translation: CASSRVSSYYEQYF. The chain recombines TRBV11-2 with TRBJ2-7; D unclear. Germline V lookup: CDR1 SGHAT, CDR2 FQNNGV. Trimming pared 5 bases from V and 3 bases from J, leaving 14 bases between. The CDR3 extends over 14 amino acids.

The genes are TRBV7-2 and TRBJ2-2; a weak D match, TRBD1 (5 bases). Trimming took 5 bases from V and 8 from J, leaving 12 bases between them. CDR1 and CDR2 from the germline V gene are SGHTA and FQGNSA. This CDR3 has 13 residues. In DNA form, the CDR3 reads TGTGCCAGCAGCACGCAGGGTAGAGGGGAGCTGTTTTTT. Its translation is CASSTQGRGELFF.

The chain recombines TRBV7-9 with TRBJ2-1; D may match TRBD1 or TRBD2 (5 bases each). The CDR3 covers 15 residues. V lost 5 bases and J 3 bases, leaving 14 bases between the germline ends. Germline V lookup: CDR1 SEHNR, CDR2 FQNEAQ (reference sequence). The CDR3 loop reads CASSLGRTYYNEQFF. CDR3 bases: TGTGCCAGCAGCCTGGGGCGGACTTACTACAATGAGCAGTTCTTC.

V is TRBV28 and J is TRBJ1-1; TRBD1 matches at 8 bases. Germline V gene data show CDR1 as MDHEN and CDR2 as SYDVKM. This CDR3 is built from 12 residues. J was trimmed by 8 bases and V by 6 bases; bases with no gene match: 5. CDR3 residues: CASSKGQGEAFF. The CDR3 region has the DNA TGTGCCAGCAGCAAAGGACAGGGAGAAGCTTTCTTT.

The V and J genes are TRBV27 and TRBJ2-3, with unresolved D. The V and J ends lost 5 bases and 2 bases respectively, with 23 bases between them. The CDR3 covers 18 residues. From germline, CDR1 is MNHEY and CDR2 SMNVEV (reference sequence). The CDR3 coding sequence is TGTGCCAGCAGTCCCACAGCCCTCGGTGGGTCCTACACAGATACGCAGTATTTT. Protein: CASSPTALGGSYTDTQYF.

V usage is TRBV6-2 or TRBV6-3 and J usage is TRBJ2-3; 12 bases agree with TRBD2. The CDR3 sequence is 19 residues long. Per the germline V gene, CDR1 is MNHEY and CDR2 is SVGEGT. J lost 2 bases, V lost 2 bases, and 11 bases had no gene match. CDR3: CASSYLLALAGGNTDTQYF. CDR3 DNA: TGTGCCAGCAGTTACCTCCTCGCGCTAGCGGGAGGGAACACAGATACGCAGTATTTT.

The chain is built from TRBV28 and TRBJ2-2, with D uncertain. This CDR3 is built from 14 residues. Germline V gene data show CDR1 as MDHEN and CDR2 as SYDVKM. Trimming took 3 bases from V and 5 from J, leaving 10 bases between them. The CDR3 sequence: CASSFWQATGELFF. CDR3 nucleotides: TGTGCCAGCAGTTTTTGGCAGGCTACCGGGGAGCTGTTTTTT.

On this clone itself: This sample includes further DNA sequences coding for the same CDR3. CDR3 amino acids: CSARGTGELFF. The CDR3 nucleotides are TGCAGTGCTAGGGGTACCGGGGAGCTGTTTTTT. The chain joins TRBV20-1 to TRBJ2-2; D gene uncertain. CDR1 and CDR2 from the germline V gene are DFQATT and SNEGSKA (reference sequence). CDR3 length: 11 residues. Trimming shortened V by 3 bases and J by 5 bases, and 4 bases separated the two germline ends.